This TCR beta chain stems from a study of T cell responses to AZD1222 COVID-19 vaccine. Study-wide results and limits: An increase in Spike-specific TCR breadth and depth was observed after two AZD1222 doses. The peak T cell response came first, and repertoires were sampled only after it. Seropositivity was recorded at baseline in only a handful of AZD1222 recipients. Distributed over spike, vaccine-associated CD4 TCRs predominated at 160-218 and 743-854.

This CDR3 has 23 residues. CDR1 and CDR2 from the germline V gene are SGHTA and FQGTGA. V was shortened by 1 base and J by 1 base, with 32 bases between the two germline ends. This clone was found a few times. Antigen unknown. Produced via immunoSEQ multiplex PCR; TCRdb's table is partial and in-frame only. The table shows about 69,000 clones, with about 80% occurring only once. The origin of this receptor is an adult who received the AZD1222 COVID-19 vaccine. The sequenced sample was peripheral blood, obtained 28 days after the second AZD1222 dose. V usage is TRBV7-3 and J usage is TRBJ1-3, with D possibly being TRBD1 (5 bases). The CDR3 spells CASSLSYRGTDLIHRVSGNTIYF. In DNA, the CDR3 is TGTGCCAGCAGCTTAAGTTATAGGGGCACAGATCTAATCCATAGGGTATCTGGAAACACCATATATTTT.